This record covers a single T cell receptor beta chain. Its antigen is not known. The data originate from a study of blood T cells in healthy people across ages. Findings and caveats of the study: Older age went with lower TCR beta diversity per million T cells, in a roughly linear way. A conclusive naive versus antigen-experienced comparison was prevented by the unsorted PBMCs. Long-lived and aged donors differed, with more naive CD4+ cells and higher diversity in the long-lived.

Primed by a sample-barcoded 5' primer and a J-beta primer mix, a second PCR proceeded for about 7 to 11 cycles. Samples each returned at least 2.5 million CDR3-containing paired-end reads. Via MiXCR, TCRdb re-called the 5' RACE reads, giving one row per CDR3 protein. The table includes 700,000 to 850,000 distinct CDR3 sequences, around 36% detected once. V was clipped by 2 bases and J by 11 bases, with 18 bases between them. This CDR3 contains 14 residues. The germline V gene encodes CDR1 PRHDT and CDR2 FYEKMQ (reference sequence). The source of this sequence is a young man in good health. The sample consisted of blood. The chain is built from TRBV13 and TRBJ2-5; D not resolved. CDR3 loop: CASSLLQPAKEQYF. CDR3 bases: TGTGCCAGCAGCTTATTACAGCCGGCTAAAGAGCAGTACTTC.